This is a list of T cell receptor beta chains from one sample in a study of chemoradiotherapy in HPV16-positive cancers. Assay used: immunoSEQ multiplex PCR; TCRdb lists only in-frame clones, some missing. The data contain about 10,000 clones, approximately 80% of them singletons. Source: tumor tissue, taken from a patient who underwent chemoradiotherapy. These receptors were obtained from a human donor with HPV-associated anogenital cancer. Each CDR3 is given with its conserved first and last residue. A D gene is named only where the DNA matches it firmly. Expanded clones get a size class; other rows say once, few or many, or leave the size out.

v_gene,abundance,d_gene,j_gene,CDR3aa,CDR3nt
TRBV23-1,.,.,TRBJ1-5,CASRELQPQHF,TGCGCCAGCAGGGAGCTTCAGCCCCAGCATTTT
TRBV30,.,.,TRBJ1-1,CAWRTQGFTEAFF,TGTGCCTGGAGGACTCAGGGATTCACTGAAGCTTTCTTT
TRBV29-1,.,.,TRBJ1-2,CSVDEGSRIYGYTF,TGCAGCGTTGATGAGGGGTCGAGGATCTATGGCTACACCTTC
TRBV4-1,.,TRBD1,TRBJ1-2,CASSQVAGGGYTF,TGCGCCAGCAGCCAAGTAGCAGGGGGTGGCTACACCTTC
TRBV5-1,.,.,TRBJ1-1,CASTFGGGNTEAFF,TGCGCCAGCACCTTTGGAGGGGGGAACACTGAAGCTTTCTTT
TRBV5-1,.,TRBD1,TRBJ1-1,CASSPNTGVTEAFF,TGCGCCAGCAGCCCAAATACAGGGGTAACTGAAGCTTTCTTT
TRBV2,few,.,TRBJ2-7,CASSERGWAYEQYF,TGTGCCAGCAGTGAAAGGGGTTGGGCCTACGAGCAGTACTTC
TRBV5-1,few,TRBD1,TRBJ2-5,CASSPTGSWETQYF,TGCGCCAGCAGCCCGACAGGGTCTTGGGAGACCCAGTACTTC
TRBV19,.,.,TRBJ2-4,CASSGEAKNIQYF,TGTGCCAGTTCAGGGGAGGCCAAAAACATTCAGTACTTC
TRBV28,.,TRBD1,TRBJ2-1,CASSRGDRGLNEQFF,TGTGCCAGCAGCCGAGGGGACAGGGGCCTGAATGAGCAGTTCTTC
TRBV7-2,.,.,TRBJ2-2,CASSLAFNTGELFF,TGTGCCAGCAGCTTAGCGTTTAACACCGGGGAGCTGTTTTTT
TRBV5-1,.,.,TRBJ2-3,CATTDYTDTQYF,TGCGCCACCACAGACTACACAGATACGCAGTATTTT
TRBV2,.,.,TRBJ1-2,CASSSGWDGYTF,TGTGCCAGCAGCTCAGGGTGGGACGGCTACACCTTC
TRBV30,large,.,TRBJ1-5,CAWSVGPVNYQPQHF,TGTGCCTGGAGTGTAGGGCCAGTTAATTATCAGCCCCAGCATTTT
TRBV19,once,.,TRBJ2-7,CASSIVRDTYEQYF,TGTGCCAGTAGTATTGTGAGGGACACCTACGAGCAGTACTTC
TRBV4-1,.,.,TRBJ1-4,CASSLQGGRGGEKLFF,TGCGCCAGCAGCCTCCAGGGTGGCAGGGGAGGGGAAAAACTGTTTTTT
TRBV6-1,.,.,TRBJ1-1,CASSEGGNSEAFF,TGTGCCAGCAGTGAAGGTGGAAACAGTGAAGCTTTCTTT
TRBV5-4,.,.,TRBJ2-5,CASSPGADRKETQYF,TGTGCCAGCAGCCCAGGGGCGGACCGCAAAGAGACCCAGTACTTC
TRBV7-2,.,TRBD1,TRBJ1-3,CASSLAGTGKRNTIYF,TGTGCCAGCAGCTTAGCTGGGACAGGGAAAAGAAACACCATATATTTT
TRBV6-5,.,.,TRBJ1-1,CASSFQGATYTEAFF,TGTGCCAGCAGTTTTCAAGGGGCCACATACACTGAAGCTTTCTTT
TRBV21-1,.,.,TRBJ1-2,CASPQGQVGGYTF,TGTGCCAGCCCCCAAGGCCAGGTGGGAGGCTACACCTTC
TRBV11-3,.,TRBD1,TRBJ2-3,CASSLGTGGTDTQYF,TGTGCCAGCAGCTTAGGGACAGGGGGGACAGATACGCAGTATTTT
TRBV18,.,TRBD1,TRBJ2-5,CASSPGGQGEETQYF,TGTGCCAGCTCGCCGGGGGGACAGGGGGAAGAGACCCAGTACTTC
TRBV9,few,.,TRBJ1-1,CASSAIMNTEAFF,TGTGCCAGCAGCGCTATAATGAACACTGAAGCTTTCTTT
TRBV7-8,.,.,TRBJ2-1,CASSLLGIYNEQFF,TGTGCCAGCAGCTTACTCGGGATCTACAATGAGCAGTTCTTC
TRBV27,.,.,TRBJ2-2,CASSFSLNTGELFF,TGTGCCAGCAGTTTCAGCCTGAACACCGGGGAGCTGTTTTTT
TRBV12-5,.,.,TRBJ2-1,CASGLVVASYNEQFF,TGTGCTAGTGGTTTGGTAGTAGCGAGTTACAATGAGCAGTTCTTC
TRBV2,.,TRBD1,TRBJ1-1,CADRVTTEAFF,TGTGCCGACAGGGTAACCACTGAAGCTTTCTTT
TRBV18,.,.,TRBJ2-7,CASSLDKVVDGQYF,TGTGCCAGCTCGTTAGACAAAGTGGTTGACGGGCAGTACTTC
TRBV6-1,.,.,TRBJ2-7,CASSLTENSYEQYF,TGTGCCAGCAGTCTGACAGAGAACTCCTACGAGCAGTACTTC
TRBV6-5,.,.,TRBJ1-2,CASKTPSGGYTF,TGTGCCAGCAAAACCCCCTCCGGGGGCTACACCTTC
TRBV28,.,.,TRBJ1-5,CASSVTERYQPQHF,TGTGCCAGCAGTGTGACGGAGCGGTATCAGCCCCAGCATTTT
TRBV29-1,once,.,TRBJ2-1,CSVVVTASYNEQFF,TGCAGCGTTGTAGTGACAGCGAGCTACAATGAGCAGTTCTTC
TRBV18,.,TRBD2,TRBJ2-3,CASSPRGLAGGPGDTQYF,TGTGCCAGCTCACCACGCGGACTAGCGGGGGGGCCCGGAGATACGCAGTATTTT
TRBV19,.,TRBD2,TRBJ2-3,CASQKAGGTDTQYF,TGTGCCAGCCAAAAGGCGGGGGGTACAGATACGCAGTATTTT